This T cell receptor (beta chain) was profiled in a study of vaccination and CD4 T cells after COVID-19. Background on the study: Overlapping spike pools from SARS-CoV-2 and HCoV-NL63, HCoV-OC43 and HCoV-229E served as culture stimuli.

The Oncomine TCR Beta short-read assay was what sequenced the DNA obtained from cultured CD4+ T cells. TCRdb independently ran MiXCR on the PCR reads; one entry per CDR3 protein. The table includes about 4,600 distinct CDR3 sequences, less than 45% detected once. Remarks on this clonotype: The antigen remains undetermined.

The treatment: approximately nine-day PBMC culture with coronavirus spike peptide pools or control peptides (ViraFEST assay). This CDR3 contains 15 residues. V was pared by 3 bases and J by 1 base, with 4 bases of the junction left unmatched. Looked up from germline, CDR1 is MDHEN and CDR2 is SYDVKM. This TCR was sampled from a human donor who had recovered from COVID-19. V is TRBV28 and J is TRBJ2-7; TRBD2 agrees at 9 bases. The sequenced material came from CD4+ T cells from blood, cultured in vitro. The CDR3 region is CASSLVLAGSYEQYF. CDR3 DNA: TGTGCCAGCAGTTTGGTCCTAGCGGGGTCCTACGAGCAGTACTTC.